This TCR beta chain was obtained from a study of cytomegalovirus exposure and HLA in healthy donors. Study-wide context: The Caucasian-associated ancestry cluster contained around four fifths of the approximately 400 genotyped donors. Study observations and caveats: What a later analysis showed was that several of the most significant clusters appeared linked to common viral pathogens. The study designated 150 or so TCR beta chains cytomegalovirus-associated. Across donors, presence/absence analyses took sequencing depth to be roughly uniform.

The PCR had 60 Vbeta and 13 Jbeta primers. The repertoire was sequenced with immunoSEQ multiplex PCR; TCRdb's copy has only in-frame clones and lacks some. The table includes about 100,000 clones, roughly 84% detected once. Germline-derived CDR1 and CDR2 are SGHNT and YENEEA. V was pared by 5 bases and J by 3 bases, with 13 bases between. CDR3 length equals 14 residues. Of note for this clone: What it recognizes is unknown.

Specimen: PBMCs. The sequence came from a woman younger than 35 in good health and CMV-seronegative. V and J are TRBV11-3 and TRBJ1-1; a possible D gene is TRBD1 (6 bases). The CDR3 region has the DNA TGTGCCAGCAGCCTACAGGGAGGGGACACTGAAGCTTTCTTT. Translation: CASSLQGGDTEAFF.